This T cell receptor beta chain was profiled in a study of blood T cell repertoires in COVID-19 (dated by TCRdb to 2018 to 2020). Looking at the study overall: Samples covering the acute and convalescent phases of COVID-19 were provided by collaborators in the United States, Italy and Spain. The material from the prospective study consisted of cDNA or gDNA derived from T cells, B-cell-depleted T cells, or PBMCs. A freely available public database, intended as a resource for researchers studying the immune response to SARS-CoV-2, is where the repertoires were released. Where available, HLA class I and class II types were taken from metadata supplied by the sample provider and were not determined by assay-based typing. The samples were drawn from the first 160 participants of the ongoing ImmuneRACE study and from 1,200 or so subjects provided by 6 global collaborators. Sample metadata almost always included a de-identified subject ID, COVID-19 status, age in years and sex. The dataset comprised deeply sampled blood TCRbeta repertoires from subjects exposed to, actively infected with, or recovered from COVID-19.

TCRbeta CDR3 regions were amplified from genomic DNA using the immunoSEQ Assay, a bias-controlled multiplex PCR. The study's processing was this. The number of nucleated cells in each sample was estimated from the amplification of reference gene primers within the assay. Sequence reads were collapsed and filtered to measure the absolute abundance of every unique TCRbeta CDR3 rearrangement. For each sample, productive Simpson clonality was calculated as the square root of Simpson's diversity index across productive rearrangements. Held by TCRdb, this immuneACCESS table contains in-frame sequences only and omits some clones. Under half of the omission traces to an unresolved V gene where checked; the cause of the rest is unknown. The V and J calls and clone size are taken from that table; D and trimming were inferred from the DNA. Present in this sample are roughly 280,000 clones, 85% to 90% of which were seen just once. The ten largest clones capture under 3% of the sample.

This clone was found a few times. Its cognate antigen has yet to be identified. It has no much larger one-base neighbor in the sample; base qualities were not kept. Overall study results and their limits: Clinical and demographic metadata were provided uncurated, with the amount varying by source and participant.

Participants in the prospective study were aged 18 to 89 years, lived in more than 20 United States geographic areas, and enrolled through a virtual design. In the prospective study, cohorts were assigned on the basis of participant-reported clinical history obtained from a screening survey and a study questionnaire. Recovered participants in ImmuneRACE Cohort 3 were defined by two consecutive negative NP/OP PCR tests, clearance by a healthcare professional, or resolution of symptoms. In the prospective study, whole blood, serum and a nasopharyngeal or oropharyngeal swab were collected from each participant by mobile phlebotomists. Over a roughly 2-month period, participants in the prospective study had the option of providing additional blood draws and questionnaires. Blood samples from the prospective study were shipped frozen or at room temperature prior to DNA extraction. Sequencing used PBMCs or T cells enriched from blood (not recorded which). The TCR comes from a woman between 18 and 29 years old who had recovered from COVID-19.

The nucleotide sequence reads TGTGCCAGCAGCCAACGACAGGGAGGCGGTAATTCACCCCTCCACTTT. Translated, it reads CASSQRQGGGNSPLHF. The chain joins TRBV3-1 (or the pseudogene TRBV3-2) to TRBJ1-6; 7 bases in the junction line up with TRBD1. Sequences LGHDT (CDR1) and YNNKEL (CDR2) are obtained from the germline V gene (reference sequence). The CDR3 has 16 amino acids, counting the end cysteine and phenylalanine. The retained sequence is limited to the CDR3, 48 bases, with the frame set at the first base. Germline trimming amounts to 2 bases on V and 6 bases on J, with 7 as the count of junction bases outside the gene matches.